Given below is one T cell receptor (beta chain) in context. This clonotype came up many times. It has no known antigen specificity. Base qualities are not recorded, but no much larger clone differs from it by a single base. This sample was included in a study of T cells after yellow fever vaccination (dated by TCRdb to 2018 to 2020). Background on the whole study: The SMART-Seq v4 Ultra Low Input RNA kit was used to prepare libraries from fractions with low cell numbers. To follow T-cell clones before and after both primary and booster YFV17D yellow fever vaccination, bulk TCR alpha and beta repertoires underwent longitudinal sequencing. Two healthy male donors, one aged 18 to 30 and one aged 30 to 40 years, made up the cohort. Blood samples were taken at several timepoints before and after primary and secondary immunization, and bulk PBMC replicates and cell subsets were isolated. The full study reports these points: Most clones expanded after primary vaccination were re-detected after the booster (96% of CD4 and approximately 85% of CD8), suggesting broad memory maintenance. The secondary T-cell response was weaker than the primary response but faster, peaking on day 5 instead of day 15. The study included only two donors, which limits how far the findings can be generalized. A small fraction of clonotypes showed up in both the CD4 and CD8 compartments, probably as a result of convergent recombination. Computational filtering was required because FACS-sorted repertoires could contain abundant contaminating clonotypes from the bulk population.

TCRdb shows the sequencer as Illumina NovaSeq 6000. TCR cDNA was synthesized by 5'RACE template switching, through which a universal primer site and unique molecular identifiers were introduced. Priming of cDNA synthesis was performed from both the TCR alpha and TCR beta constant segments. Libraries were amplified in two PCR steps, with sample barcodes and sequencing adapters added in the second step. Libraries were sequenced on Illumina HiSeq 2500 (2x100 bp) or NovaSeq (2x150 bp). The authors' pipeline ran thus. MIGEC handled demultiplexing of reads and collapsing into UMI consensus sequences, while MiXCR performed V(D)J alignment. Vaccine-responding clonotypes were defined with edgeR using replicate PBMC samples, requiring FDR below 0.01 and a log2 fold change above 5 up to day 15. Each bulk clonotype was labeled CD4 or CD8 based on which sequenced repertoire, CD4 or CD8, contained the clonotype at higher abundance. TCRdb reprocessed the public reads (quality trimming at Q25 with fastp, clone calling with MiXCR) and kept in-frame beta chains. Rows with one shared CDR3 protein collapse into an entry with the most common genes and DNA. TCRdb's processing, not the authors', yielded these V and J calls. The sample data list 300,000 to 350,000 distinct CDR3 sequences, and around 4.5% of these were observed just once. The ten largest clones represent roughly a fifth of the sample.

Reading the label with the study, this specimen's treatment or condition is: live attenuated yellow fever vaccine strain. At each blood-draw timepoint, two biological replicates of bulk PBMCs were obtained. A standard Ficoll-Paque protocol was used to isolate PBMCs from peripheral blood. TriZol was used to extract RNA from bulk PBMCs, from CD4 and CD8 fractions, and from dextramer-positive and dextramer-negative fractions. At the junction V is shortened by 4 bases and J by 7 bases; bases outside the gene matches: 12. Measured from the cysteine to the phenylalanine, the CDR3 is 15 residues long. Of the read, only the CDR3 DNA is kept; its 45 bases are in frame from base 1. The CDR1 and CDR2 encoded by the germline V gene are MGHDK and SYGVNS.

This clonotype was obtained from a man younger than 30 who received the YFV17D yellow fever vaccine. This sample comprised PBMCs, obtained 15 days after the yellow fever booster vaccination. This chain is built from TRBV25-1 and TRBJ2-7, with 8 junctional bases fitting TRBD1. The CDR3 region: CASSGPTGGASEQYF. The base sequence is TGTGCCAGCAGTGGCCCTACAGGGGGAGCATCTGAGCAGTACTTC.